The 17 T cell receptor beta chains reported below all come from one sample, sequenced in a study of early T cells in non-severe SARS-CoV-2 infection. TCRdb reprocessed the 5' RACE reads with MiXCR, giving one entry per CDR3 protein. Altogether fewer than 85,000 distinct CDR3 sequences are present, under 15% being singletons, with the ten largest covering roughly 1.3%. Sample: whole blood. The receptors were sampled from an adult who was a healthcare worker with PCR-confirmed SARS-CoV-2 infection or an uninfected control (not recorded which).

This clonotype was seen many times. The chain uses TRBV4-2 and TRBJ2-1, with D possibly being TRBD2 (5 bases). The germline V gene encodes CDR1 LGHNA and CDR2 YNFKEQ. This CDR3 has 20 amino acids. V lost 0 bases and J 0 bases, leaving 21 bases between the germline ends. CDR3 amino acids: CASSQESGTLTGSSYNEQFF. In DNA form, the CDR3 reads TGTGCCAGCAGCCAAGAATCGGGTACTTTGACGGGGAGCTCCTACAATGAGCAGTTCTTC.

In its sample, this clonotype was seen many times. The chain combines TRBV28 with TRBJ1-2; D unresolved. The CDR3 loop spans 13 amino acids. Germline V lookup: CDR1 MDHEN, CDR2 SYDVKM. With 2 bases removed from V and 5 bases from J, the gap between germline ends came to 9 bases. For the CDR3, the DNA is TGTGCCAGCAGTTTAAATCCGATTTATGGCTACACCTTC. As protein: CASSLNPIYGYTF.

In its sample, this clonotype was seen many times. The chain has TRBV24-1 and TRBJ2-3; a weak D match, TRBD2 (6 bases). Trimming left V 3 bases short and J 4 bases short, with 10 bases between. Germline CDR1 KGHDR, CDR2 SFDVKD. The CDR3 is 14 amino acids. The CDR3: CATSDPDYPDTQYF. The CDR3 DNA reads as TGTGCCACCAGTGATCCGGACTACCCAGATACGCAGTATTTT.

This clonotype was counted ten times or more. The chain uses TRBV7-8 and TRBJ2-3; 10 bases agree with TRBD2. The CDR3 spans 15 residues. Germline V gives CDR1 SGHVS, CDR2 FQNEAQ. V trimming: 0 bases; J trimming: 11 bases; junction bases outside the gene matches: 8. The CDR3 loop reads CASSLAWSGGEVQYF. CDR3 coding DNA: TGTGCCAGCAGCTTAGCGTGGAGCGGGGGGGAGGTGCAGTATTTT.

This clonotype was seen at least ten times. The chain recombines TRBV29-1 with TRBJ2-5; 7 bases are shared with TRBD1. The germline V gene encodes CDR1 SQVTM and CDR2 ANQGSEA. Trimming at V came to 6 bases and at J to 4 bases, leaving 11 bases not matched to a gene. The CDR3 is 14 amino acids. The CDR3 spells CSVETSRQGETQYF. CDR3 coding DNA: TGCAGCGTCGAAACCTCGAGACAGGGAGAGACCCAGTACTTC.

As concerns this clonotype: One base away lies a much larger clone, so this may be a sequencing read error. CDR3 nucleotides: TGTACCAGCCACCAGGGTCTCGGGAATGAAAAACTGTTTTTT. It translates to CTSHQGLGNEKLFF. V is TRBV2 and J is TRBJ1-4; the D gene is possibly TRBD1 (5 bases). In germline, CDR1 is SNHLY, CDR2 FYNNEI. There are 14 residues in the CDR3.

This clonotype appeared many times. This sequence joins TRBV29-1 and TRBJ2-7; 8 positions agree with TRBD2. This CDR3 region has 13 residues. With 4 bases clipped from V and 7 bases from J, the junction kept 9 bases outside the gene matches. From germline, CDR1 is SQVTM and CDR2 ANQGSEA. The CDR3 here is CSVGSGGIGEQYF. The CDR3 nucleotides read TGCAGCGTTGGGTCGGGAGGGATAGGGGAGCAGTACTTC.

This clonotype has a count of ten or more. V and J are TRBV20-1 and TRBJ2-3; D gene unclear. Trimming left V 4 bases short and J 2 bases short, with 10 bases between. The CDR3 spans 13 residues. In germline, CDR1 is DFQATT, CDR2 SNEGSKA (reference sequence). In DNA form, the CDR3 reads TGCAGTGCTATAGTTCATTCCACAGATACGCAGTATTTT. Its translation is CSAIVHSTDTQYF.

This clonotype has ten or more counts. The chain recombines TRBV7-9 with TRBJ2-7, with a tentative D call TRBD1 (5 bases). Trimming took 2 bases from V and 7 from J, leaving 21 bases between them. The germline V gene has CDR1 SEHNR and CDR2 FQNEAQ (reference sequence). The CDR3 is 16 amino acids. The CDR3 DNA reads as TGTGCCAGCAGCTTAAACGCGGTGGGCAGGGTAAATGAGCAGTACTTC. It codes for CASSLNAVGRVNEQYF.

This clonotype was detected ten times or more. V and J are TRBV29-1 and TRBJ1-2; D possibly corresponds to TRBD1 (5 bases). The CDR3 is 11 residues long. In germline, CDR1 is SQVTM, CDR2 ANQGSEA. Trimming took 8 bases from V and 3 from J, leaving 10 bases between them. CDR3 sequence reads: CSLGTDYGYTF. The CDR3 nucleotides are TGCAGCCTTGGGACTGACTATGGCTACACCTTC.

This chain uses TRBV9 with TRBJ2-2; D might be TRBD1 (5 bases). This CDR3 region has 14 residues. Germline values: CDR1 SGDLS, CDR2 YYNGEE. V lost 4 bases and J lost 6, with 13 bases in between. CDR3 coding DNA: TGTGCCAGCAGCCCCGACCCAGGGCCCGGGGAGCTGTTTTTT. Protein sequence: CASSPDPGPGELFF.

At least ten counts were recorded for this clonotype. The chain uses TRBV19 and TRBJ1-2; D unresolved. The CDR3 loop spans 14 amino acids. Germline-derived CDR1 and CDR2 are LNHDA and SQIVND (reference sequence). The germline V and J ends were trimmed by 2 bases and 2 bases, with 9 bases remaining between them. CDR3 amino acids: CASSIQSINYGYTF. The CDR3 DNA follows: TGTGCCAGTAGTATACAGTCCATCAACTATGGCTACACCTTC.

This clonotype was picked up many times. This chain uses TRBV7-9 with TRBJ2-7; possibly TRBD1 or TRBD2 for D (5 bases each). V shed 2 bases and J shed 6 bases, with 14 bases lying between them. There are 14 residues in the CDR3. The germline V gene has CDR1 SEHNR and CDR2 FQNEAQ (reference sequence). The CDR3 nucleotides are TGTGCCAGCAGCTTACTTCAGGGACCGAGCGAGCAGTACTTC. Translated, it gives CASSLLQGPSEQYF. Full variable domain (remainder filled in from reference TRBV7-9 and TRBJ2-7): DTGVSQNPRHKITKRGQNVTFRCDPISEHNRLYWYRQTLGQGPEFLTYFQNEAQLEKSRLLSDRFSAERPKGSFSTLEIQRTEQGDSAMYLCASSLLQGPSEQYFGPGTRLTVT.

This clonotype has a count of ten or more. This chain connects TRBV12-3 or TRBV12-4 to TRBJ2-6, with TRBD1 identical over 8 bases. The CDR3 has 13 residues. Germline trimming cut 4 bases from V and 12 bases from J; bases unmatched to any gene: 5. The CDR3 is CASSSGQGTVLTF. CDR3 sequence (DNA): TGTGCCAGCAGTTCCGGACAGGGCACCGTCCTGACTTTC.

This clonotype was seen repeatedly, ten times or more. The chain employs TRBV27 and TRBJ2-1; TRBD1 aligns across 8 bases. There are 16 residues in the CDR3. From germline, CDR1 is MNHEY and CDR2 SMNVEV (reference sequence). V was pared by 3 bases and J by 8 bases, with 12 bases of the junction left unmatched. CDR3 nucleotides: TGTGCCAGCAGTTTTTACAGGGGGTCCCTCGGGGATGAGCAGTTCTTC. Amino acid sequence: CASSFYRGSLGDEQFF.

The CDR3 protein is CSADLQDRDTNYGYTF. The CDR3 coding sequence is TGCAGTGCGGACTTACAGGATAGGGACACTAACTATGGCTACACCTTC. This chain joins TRBV20-1 and TRBJ1-2; TRBD1 is a possible D gene (6 bases). V was trimmed by 6 bases and J by 0 bases, leaving 20 bases between them. From germline, CDR1 is DFQATT and CDR2 SNEGSKA (reference sequence). The CDR3 runs 16 residues.

This clonotype was seen many times. The rearrangement links TRBV7-9 to TRBJ2-1; possibly TRBD2 for D (5 bases). The CDR3 is made up of 15 amino acids. Germline V gene data show CDR1 as SEHNR and CDR2 as FQNEAQ (reference sequence). The V end lost 5 bases, the J end lost 6 bases, and 17 bases lay between the germline ends. Here the CDR3 DNA reads TGTGCCAGCAGCCCTCAAGCGGATCCGGGCAATGAGCAGTTCTTC. Amino acids: CASSPQADPGNEQFF.